Below, 20 T cell receptor beta chains from the same sample are listed, as sequenced in a study of control samples from healthy donors and cancer patients. Measured with immunoSEQ multiplex PCR; TCRdb has only the in-frame clones, and not every one. The sample carries more than 100,000 clones, approximately 93% recorded once. The sequenced sample consisted of blood. These TCRs come from a young woman in good health.

The chain combines TRBV29-1 with TRBJ2-5; 10 bases map to TRBD2. V was clipped by 3 bases and J by 7 bases; unmatched bases: 11. This CDR3 contains 15 residues. Germline V gene data show CDR1 as SQVTM and CDR2 as ANQGSEA. The CDR3, as DNA: TGCAGCGTTGAGGGAGGGACTAGCGCCTCCGGGACCCAGTACTTC. Translation gives CSVEGGTSASGTQYF. The full variable domain, its missing parts supplied by reference TRBV29-1 and TRBJ2-5, is SAVISQKPSRDICQRGTSLTIQCQVDSQVTMMFWYRQQPGQSLTLIATANQGSEATYESGFVIDKFPISRPNLTFSTLTVSNMSPEDSSIYLCSVEGGTSASGTQYFGPGTRLLVL.

This chain connects TRBV4-2 to TRBJ2-3; D tentatively fits TRBD1 or TRBD2 (5 bases each). The germline gives CDR1 LGHNA, CDR2 YNFKEQ. This CDR3 comprises 18 residues. Trimming removed 4 bases from V and 7 bases from J, with 27 bases in between. The CDR3 coding sequence is TGTGCCAGCAGCCCAAGGGCTCCGCCAGGGAGTCGGGAAAATACGCAGTATTTT. This codes for CASSPRAPPGSRENTQYF.

CDR3 sequence: CASSELRMYGYTF. The CDR3 DNA reads as TGTGCCAGCAGTGAATTGAGAATGTATGGCTACACCTTC. The chain links TRBV6-1 to TRBJ1-2; D is unresolved. Trimming pared 2 bases from V and 5 bases from J, leaving 9 bases between. This CDR3 has 13 residues. Germline-derived CDR1 and CDR2 are MNHNS and SASEGT.

The chain links TRBV7-2 to TRBJ2-2; D gene unclear. The germline V gene encodes CDR1 SGHTA and CDR2 FQGNSA. V shed 3 bases and J shed 4 bases, with 15 bases lying between them. This CDR3 region has 16 residues. CDR3 DNA sequence: TGTGCCAGCAGCTTGGATTTTTTAGGCATCACCGGGGAGCTGTTTTTT. This gives the protein CASSLDFLGITGELFF.

This clone is classed as large. This chain joins TRBV11-2 and TRBJ2-7; D ambiguous. Trimming pared 6 bases from V and 2 bases from J, leaving 8 bases between. The CDR3 length is 12 residues. CDR1 and CDR2 from the germline V gene are SGHAT and FQNNGV. CDR3 in DNA: TGTGCCAGCAGGGGGATCCCCTACGAGCAGTACTTC. Amino acids: CASRGIPYEQYF.

This clone came up once. The chain has TRBV29-1 and TRBJ2-3, with 12 nucleotides matching TRBD2. Germline values: CDR1 SQVTM, CDR2 ANQGSEA. V was clipped by 7 bases and J by 0 bases; unmatched bases: 8. The CDR3 spans 16 residues. This CDR3 reads CSAVLAGGVSTDTQYF. In nucleotides, the CDR3 is TGCAGCGCTGTACTAGCGGGGGGCGTTAGCACAGATACGCAGTATTTT.

This chain joins TRBV19 and TRBJ1-5; D not certain. V lost 3 bases to trimming and J lost 0 bases, with 12 bases between them. Germline V gene sequence: CDR1 LNHDA, CDR2 SQIVND (reference sequence). The length of the CDR3 is 16 residues. The CDR3 reads CASSILAGSSNQPQHF. CDR3 nucleotides: TGTGCCAGTAGTATTTTAGCGGGGTCTAGCAATCAGCCCCAGCATTTT.

The chain has TRBV28 and TRBJ2-3, with TRBD1 matching over 7 bases. Per the germline V gene, CDR1 is MDHEN and CDR2 is SYDVKM. The V segment lost 6 bases and the J segment 0 bases; nucleotides outside the gene matches: 9. The CDR3 is 16 amino acids. Here the CDR3 DNA reads TGTGCCAGCAGGCGATCCAGGGGGAGCAGCACAGATACGCAGTATTTT. Protein: CASRRSRGSSTDTQYF.

The rearrangement links TRBV27 to TRBJ2-5, with 14 bases identical to TRBD2. The length of the CDR3 is 17 residues. The V and J ends lost 3 bases and 4 bases, in that order; junction bases with no gene match: 7. Germline V gene data show CDR1 as MNHEY and CDR2 as SMNVEV (reference sequence). The CDR3 sequence: CASSFWTSGRTPETQYF. For the CDR3, the DNA is TGTGCCAGCAGTTTTTGGACTAGCGGGAGGACCCCAGAGACCCAGTACTTC.

V gene TRBV27 combines with J gene TRBJ1-2; D not certain. The CDR3 is 14 amino acids. The germline V and J ends were trimmed by 0 bases and 4 bases, with 9 bases remaining between them. Germline V gives CDR1 MNHEY, CDR2 SMNVEV (reference sequence). The CDR3 nucleotides are TGTGCCAGCAGTTTATCGAAGGGTTTCTATGGCTACACCTTC. This codes for CASSLSKGFYGYTF.

The V gene is TRBV24-1, the J gene TRBJ2-2, with TRBD2 matching 14 bases. Germline CDR1 and CDR2: KGHDR and SFDVKD. The CDR3 has 20 residues. The trim removed 3 bases at V and 5 bases at J, leaving 13 bases unmatched. The CDR3 is CATSDPSPGLAGAGTGELFF. The DNA for the CDR3 is TGTGCCACCAGTGATCCTTCCCCGGGACTAGCGGGAGCGGGGACCGGGGAGCTGTTTTTT.

This chain links TRBV10-2 with TRBJ1-2; 9 positions agree with TRBD1. The CDR3 loop spans 15 amino acids. Germline CDR1 is WSHSY and CDR2 is SAAADI. V shed 3 bases and J 4 bases; nucleotides not matched to a gene: 6. The CDR3 loop is CASSDPQGASYGYTF. In DNA form, the CDR3 reads TGCGCCAGCAGTGACCCACAGGGGGCGAGCTATGGCTACACCTTC.

The chain uses TRBV2 and TRBJ1-6; D uncertain. The V end was cut by 5 bases, the J end by 10 bases, with 6 bases between. Per the germline V gene, CDR1 is SNHLY and CDR2 is FYNNEI. The CDR3 has 11 residues. CDR3 amino acids: CASSPGSPLHF. The CDR3 nucleotides read TGTGCCAGCAGTCCCGGGTCACCCCTCCACTTT. The complete variable domain, with remaining parts taken from reference TRBV2 and TRBJ1-6, reads EPEVTQTPSHQVTQMGQEVILRCVPISNHLYFYWYRQILGQKVEFLVSFYNNEISEKSEIFDDQFSVERPDGSNFTLKIRSTKLEDSAMYFCASSPGSPLHFGNGTRLTVT.

The chain is built from TRBV7-2 and TRBJ2-4, with D unresolved. Trimming shortened V by 0 bases and J by 12 bases, and 6 bases separated the two germline ends. CDR1 is SGHTA, CDR2 FQGNSA, per germline. The CDR3 loop spans 11 amino acids. CDR3 residues: CASSLAGPQYF. CDR3 DNA: TGTGCCAGCAGCTTAGCCGGTCCTCAGTACTTC. Combining the CDR3 with reference TRBV7-2 and TRBJ2-4 gives the whole variable domain GAGVSQSPSNKVTEKGKDVELRCDPISGHTALYWYRQSLGQGLEFLIYFQGNSAPDKSGLPSDRFSAERTGGSVSTLTIQRTQQEDSAVYLCASSLAGPQYFGAGTRLSVL.

This clone appeared many times. The V gene is TRBV27, the J gene TRBJ2-3; 8 bases map to TRBD1. This CDR3 region has 14 residues. Germline trimming cut 6 bases from V and 2 bases from J; bases unmatched to any gene: 4. The germline V gene encodes CDR1 MNHEY and CDR2 SMNVEV (reference sequence). The CDR3, as DNA: TGTGCCAGCAGGGAGACAGGGGCCACAGATACGCAGTATTTT. Translation gives CASRETGATDTQYF.

The chain uses TRBV27 and TRBJ1-2; 9 bases fit TRBD1. Per germline, CDR1 MNHEY and CDR2 SMNVEV (reference sequence). This CDR3 contains 14 residues. V dropped 3 bases and J dropped 7; count of bases not matched to a gene: 6. CDR3 residues: CASSLGQGISGYTF. CDR3 sequence (DNA): TGTGCCAGCAGTTTGGGACAGGGTATTAGTGGCTACACCTTC.

The CDR3 bases are TGTGCCAGTAGTCTTACAACACATGATACGCAGTATTTT. It translates to CASSLTTHDTQYF. This chain connects TRBV19 to TRBJ2-3; unclear D gene. This CDR3 comprises 13 residues. Germline assignment: CDR1 LNHDA and CDR2 SQIVND (reference sequence). Trimming stripped 5 bases from V and 6 bases from J, with 12 bases between.

This clone showed up just once. The CDR3 here is CASSLAGPRTDTQYF. As DNA, the CDR3 is TGTGCCAGCAGCTTGGCAGGGCCCCGCACAGATACGCAGTATTTT. The V gene is TRBV5-6, the J gene TRBJ2-3; D is perhaps TRBD1 (5 bases). V lost 0 bases to trimming and J lost 1 base, with 9 bases between them. This CDR3 region has 15 residues. Germline V CDR1 and CDR2: SGHDT, YYEEEE.

The rearrangement uses TRBV7-8 and TRBJ2-5; TRBD2 might be the D (5 bases). The length of the CDR3 is 14 residues. V was clipped by 10 bases and J by 5 bases, with 20 bases between them. Germline assignment: CDR1 SGHVS and CDR2 FQNEAQ. The CDR3 DNA follows: TGTGCCACCGCGGACGACTCCCGCGGGGAGACCCAGTACTTC. This codes for CATADDSRGETQYF.

The chain links TRBV7-9 to TRBJ1-5; TRBD1 matches at 7 bases. Germline V gene data show CDR1 as SEHNR and CDR2 as FQNEAQ (reference sequence). The CDR3 has 16 amino acids. V was clipped by 5 bases and J by 4 bases; unmatched bases: 11. The CDR3: CASSTNQDRVNQPQHF. CDR3 DNA sequence: TGTGCCAGCAGCACAAACCAAGACAGGGTAAATCAGCCCCAGCATTTT.